These 21 T cell receptor beta chains came from one sample sequenced in a study of blood T cell repertoires in COVID-19. Libraries were prepared by immunoSEQ multiplex PCR; TCRdb keeps only in-frame clonotypes and omits some of them. The sample comprises 310,000 or so clones, 87% of which are singletons, and about 9.8% rests with the top ten. Sequencing input: PBMCs or T cells enriched from blood (not recorded which). The receptors derive from a woman younger than 35 who had recovered from COVID-19.

This chain joins TRBV11-2 and TRBJ2-5, with 8 bases aligning to TRBD2. This CDR3 region has 12 residues. V shed 7 bases and J 4 bases; nucleotides not matched to a gene: 2. CDR1 is SGHAT, CDR2 FQNNGV, per germline. CDR3 residues: CASMRGVETQYF. The DNA for the CDR3 is TGTGCCAGCATGCGGGGGGTAGAGACCCAGTACTTC.

The chain uses TRBV9 and TRBJ2-7, with D possibly TRBD2 on 6 matching bases. This CDR3 has 14 residues. Germline V gene sequence: CDR1 SGDLS, CDR2 YYNGEE. Trimming removed 3 bases from V and 5 bases from J, with 15 bases in between. The CDR3 bases are TGTGCCAGCAGCGACACGACTAGTACCCACGAGCAGTACTTC. Its translation is CASSDTTSTHEQYF.

This clone was seen only once. The chain is built from TRBV5-1 and TRBJ2-5; TRBD1 aligns across 7 bases. The germline V gene encodes CDR1 SGHRS and CDR2 YFSETQ. This CDR3 has 13 amino acids. V was pared by 4 bases and J by 5 bases, with 5 bases of the junction left unmatched. The CDR3 DNA follows: TGCGCCAGCAGCCTTCAGGGGGAGGAGACCCAGTACTTC. As protein: CASSLQGEETQYF.

V and J are TRBV7-9 and TRBJ1-4; 9 nucleotides line up with TRBD1. V was pared by 3 bases and J by 7 bases, with 6 bases of the junction left unmatched. CDR3 length: 15 residues. The V gene's germline CDR1 is SEHNR and CDR2 FQNEAQ (reference sequence). Here the CDR3 reads CASSLGGQGTEKLFF. The CDR3 DNA is TGTGCCAGCAGCTTGGGCGGACAGGGGACTGAAAAACTGTTTTTT.

This chain uses TRBV10-3 with TRBJ2-7; 9 bases fit TRBD2. V shed 0 bases, J shed 7 bases, and the junction held 10 bases outside the gene matches. Germline V gives CDR1 ENHRY, CDR2 SYGVKD. This CDR3 has 16 amino acids. In DNA, the CDR3 is TGTGCCATCAGTGAGTCGAGGACTAGCGTACCCTTTGAGCAGTACTTC. As protein: CAISESRTSVPFEQYF.

The count of this clone is one. V and J are TRBV19 and TRBJ2-1; 12 bases line up with TRBD1. The germline CDR1 and CDR2 sequences are LNHDA and SQIVND (reference sequence). The CDR3 loop spans 15 amino acids. With V trimmed by 6 bases and J by 6 bases, 6 bases remained unmatched. CDR3 sequence: CASRAGQGAFNEQFF. The CDR3 region has the DNA TGTGCCAGTAGAGCGGGACAGGGGGCGTTCAATGAGCAGTTCTTC.

This chain links TRBV7-2 with TRBJ2-5; TRBD1 aligns across 10 bases. The V gene's germline CDR1 is SGHTA and CDR2 FQGNSA. V was clipped by 5 bases and J by 5 bases; unmatched bases: 5. This CDR3 contains 14 residues. For the CDR3, the DNA is TGTGCCAGCAGCCTGACAGGGGGCGGCGAGACCCAGTACTTC. Translation gives CASSLTGGGETQYF.

J is TRBJ2-1 and V is TRBV27; tentatively, D is TRBD1 (5 bases). CDR1 and CDR2 from the germline V gene are MNHEY and SMNVEV (reference sequence). The CDR3 covers 12 residues. Trimming cost V 6 bases and J 9 bases, with 12 bases left between them. The DNA for the CDR3 is TGTGCCAGCAGCCCCCAGGGTCTTGAGCAGTTCTTC. It is translated as CASSPQGLEQFF.

The chain links TRBV19 to TRBJ1-4; a weak D match, TRBD1 (5 bases). The CDR3 is made up of 14 amino acids. V was pared by 3 bases and J by 7 bases, with 12 bases between. The germline V gene encodes CDR1 LNHDA and CDR2 SQIVND (reference sequence). Here the CDR3 DNA reads TGTGCCAGTAGTATCAACAGGCAACCTGAAAAACTGTTTTTT. It is translated as CASSINRQPEKLFF.

Here the CDR3 reads CASSTRTDTQYF. CDR3 sequence (DNA): TGTGCCAGCAGTACAAGAACAGATACGCAGTATTTT. V usage is TRBV27 and J usage is TRBJ2-3; D is uncertain. CDR1 is MNHEY and CDR2 is SMNVEV in the germline V gene (reference sequence). The CDR3 is 12 residues long. V was trimmed by 5 bases and J by 3 bases, leaving 6 bases between them.

The V gene is TRBV4-2, the J gene TRBJ2-7, with TRBD2 identical over 7 bases. The CDR3 is 14 amino acids. Trimming at V came to 3 bases and at J to 6 bases, leaving 8 bases not matched to a gene. In germline, CDR1 is LGHNA, CDR2 YNFKEQ. The CDR3 here is CASSHPRGGGEQYF. The CDR3, as DNA: TGTGCCAGCAGCCACCCTCGTGGGGGGGGCGAGCAGTACTTC.

The chain is built from TRBV9 and TRBJ1-6; possibly TRBD1 for D (6 bases). This CDR3 has 17 residues. The V gene's germline CDR1 is SGDLS and CDR2 YYNGEE. With 3 bases removed from V and 6 bases from J, the gap between germline ends came to 19 bases. Written as DNA, the CDR3 is TGTGCCAGCAGCGCTAGTCCCGGGACAAACGCTAATTCACCCCTCCACTTT. Translation gives CASSASPGTNANSPLHF.

J is TRBJ2-1 and V is TRBV19; maybe TRBD1 (5 bases). The CDR3 is made up of 14 amino acids. Germline CDR1 reads LNHDA; CDR2 reads SQIVND (reference sequence). Trimming took off 7 bases at V and 8 bases at J, with 18 bases between the two ends. This chain's CDR3 is CASKGRADSYEQFF. The CDR3 DNA reads TGTGCCAGTAAGGGCAGGGCGGATTCATATGAGCAGTTCTTC.

The CDR3 spells CASSPVDNEQFF. CDR3 in DNA: TGTGCCAGCAGCCCTGTAGACAATGAGCAGTTCTTC. This chain links TRBV13 with TRBJ2-1; the D is unclear. V lost 5 bases, J lost 5 bases, and 7 bases lay in between. The CDR3 length is 12 residues. Germline V gives CDR1 PRHDT, CDR2 FYEKMQ (reference sequence).

This chain connects TRBV28 to TRBJ1-3, with D possibly being TRBD1 (5 bases). This CDR3 has 16 residues. V lost 7 bases and J lost 0, with 16 bases in between. Germline V gene lookup returns CDR1 MDHEN and CDR2 SYDVKM. The CDR3 DNA follows: TGTGCCAGCACTGCCGGGGGGTCCGTCTCTGGAAACACCATATATTTT. It is translated as CASTAGGSVSGNTIYF.

The chain is built from TRBV9 and TRBJ2-6, with TRBD1 matching 7 bases. Per germline, CDR1 SGDLS and CDR2 YYNGEE. The CDR3 covers 17 residues. With V trimmed by 3 bases and J by 1 base, 7 bases remained unmatched. The CDR3 spells CASSADRILSGANVLTF. The DNA of the CDR3 is TGTGCCAGCAGCGCGGACAGGATACTATCTGGGGCCAACGTCCTGACTTTC.

This chain links TRBV6-4 with TRBJ2-6, with a weak D call TRBD1 (6 bases). V lost 6 bases and J 1 base, leaving 13 bases between the germline ends. Germline CDR1 MRHNA, CDR2 SNTAGT. The CDR3 length is 16 residues. The CDR3 reads CASSEIGGSGANVLTF. The CDR3 bases are TGTGCCAGCAGCGAAATAGGGGGTTCTGGGGCCAACGTCCTGACTTTC.

V usage is TRBV5-5 and J usage is TRBJ2-7; D perhaps matches TRBD2 (6 bases). Between the trimmed V and J ends, which lost 5 bases and 6 bases, there was a span of 9 bases. The CDR3 length is 11 residues. CDR1 SGHKS and CDR2 YYEKEE come from the germline V gene (reference sequence). Here the CDR3 DNA reads TGTGCCAGCAGGTTCGGGGGCGAGCAGTACTTC. Amino acid sequence: CASRFGGEQYF.

The rearrangement links TRBV2 to TRBJ1-5; D perhaps matches TRBD1 (6 bases). V dropped 6 bases and J dropped 2 bases, with 14 bases sitting between them. This CDR3 is built from 15 residues. The germline CDR1 and CDR2 sequences are SNHLY and FYNNEI. In nucleotides, the CDR3 is TGTGCCAGCAGGGAGTTTTCAGGGGGCAATCAGCCCCAGCATTTT. Translation: CASREFSGGNQPQHF.

The chain joins TRBV4-2 to TRBJ1-2; perhaps TRBD1 as D (5 bases). The CDR3 contains 15 residues. Germline-derived CDR1 and CDR2 are LGHNA and YNFKEQ. V lost 4 bases to trimming and J lost 5 bases, with 17 bases between them. This CDR3 reads CASSPLGTDYYGYTF. Written as DNA, the CDR3 is TGTGCCAGCAGCCCCCTAGGGACGGACTATTATGGCTACACCTTC.

The rearrangement uses TRBV11-2 and TRBJ2-7, with D perhaps TRBD1 (6 bases). V lost 2 bases to trimming and J lost 3 bases, with 11 bases between them. This CDR3 has 14 amino acids. The germline gives CDR1 SGHAT, CDR2 FQNNGV. The CDR3 region has the DNA TGTGCCAGCAGCTTAAACCCCAGGGGCTACGAGCAGTACTTC. It encodes CASSLNPRGYEQYF. Supplemented by reference TRBV11-2 and TRBJ2-7, the full variable domain reads EAGVAQSPRYKIIEKRQSVAFWCNPISGHATLYWYQQILGQGPKLLIQFQNNGVVDDSQLPKDRFSAERLKGVDSTLKIQPAKLEDSAVYLCASSLNPRGYEQYFGPGTRLTVT.